This T cell receptor beta chain was retrieved from a study of Ad26.COV2.S vaccination and SARS-CoV-2 variants. Study-wide background: Donor was in the COV1001 Ad26.COV2.S trial arm. Study conclusions and caveats: Vaccine recipients surpassed placebo recipients in spike-specific TCR breadth. Recipients of either vaccine or placebo displayed similar breadth of non-spike TCRs.

This clone has only one observation. Its specificity is not known. Profiled with immunoSEQ multiplex PCR; TCRdb holds only in-frame clones, not every one. This table holds 380,000 or so clones, around nine tenths found once. This sample's treatment: approximately 18 received Ad26.COV2.S at low or high dose, single or two shots; a few received placebo; per-sample allocation not given. The samples date from day 63 after the first vaccine or placebo injection. An Ad26 vector expressing Wuhan-strain SARS-CoV-2 spike constituted the vaccine. Germline V gene lookup returns CDR1 SGHTA and CDR2 FQGNSA. The CDR3 sequence is 14 residues long. V shed 1 base and J 8 bases; nucleotides not matched to a gene: 5.

Sequencing was performed on peripheral blood, taken in a trial of Ad26.COV2.S vaccine versus placebo. The V call is TRBV7-2, the J call TRBJ1-5, with TRBD1 matching over 7 bases. The TCR was taken from a person between 18 and 60 years old who received the Ad26.COV2.S COVID-19 vaccine or a placebo. Here the CDR3 reads CASSLEGTDKPQHF. CDR3 DNA sequence: TGTGCCAGCAGCTTAGAGGGGACAGATAAGCCCCAGCATTTT.